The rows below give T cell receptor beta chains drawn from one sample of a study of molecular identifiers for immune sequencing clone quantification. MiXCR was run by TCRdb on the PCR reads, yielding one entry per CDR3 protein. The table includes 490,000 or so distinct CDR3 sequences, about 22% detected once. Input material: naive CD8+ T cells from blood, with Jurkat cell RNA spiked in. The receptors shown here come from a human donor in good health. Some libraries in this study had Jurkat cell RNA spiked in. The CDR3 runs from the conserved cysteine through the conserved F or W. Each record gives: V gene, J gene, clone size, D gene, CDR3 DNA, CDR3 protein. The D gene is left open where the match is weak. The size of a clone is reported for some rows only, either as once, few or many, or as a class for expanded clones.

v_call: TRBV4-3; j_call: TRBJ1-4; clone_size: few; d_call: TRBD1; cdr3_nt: TGCGCCAGCAGCCAAGAGTGGTTTGAAGGCGGGACAGGAAGAGAAAAACTGTTTTTT; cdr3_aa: CASSQEWFEGGTGREKLFF
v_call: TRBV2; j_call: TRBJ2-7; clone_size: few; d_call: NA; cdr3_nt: TGTGCCAGCAGTGACATACAGGGAGGAAGCCGAAGCGAGCAGTACTTC; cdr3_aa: CASSDIQGGSRSEQYF
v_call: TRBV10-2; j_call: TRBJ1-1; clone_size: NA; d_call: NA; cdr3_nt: TGCGCCAGCAGTGAGAGAGTGGTGGGAGGATACACTGAAGCTTTCTTT; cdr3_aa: CASSERVVGGYTEAFF
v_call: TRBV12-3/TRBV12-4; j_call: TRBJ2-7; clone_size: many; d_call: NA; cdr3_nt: TGTGCCAGCAGCTTTGACAGCTACGAGCAGTACTTC; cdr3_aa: CASSFDSYEQYF
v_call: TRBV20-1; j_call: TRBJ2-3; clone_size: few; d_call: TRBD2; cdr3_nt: TGCAGTGCTAGAGGATCCCTGGGGCTGCTAGCGGGGCTTACAGATACGCAGTATTTT; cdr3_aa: CSARGSLGLLAGLTDTQYF
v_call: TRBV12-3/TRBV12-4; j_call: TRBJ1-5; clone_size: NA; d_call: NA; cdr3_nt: TGTGCCAGCAGTTCCGGGACATCTAGCAATCAGCCCCAGCATTTT; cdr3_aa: CASSSGTSSNQPQHF
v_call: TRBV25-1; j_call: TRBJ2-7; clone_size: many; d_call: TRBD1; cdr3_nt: TGTGCCAGCAGTGGCGACAGGGTCTACGAGCAGTACTTC; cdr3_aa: CASSGDRVYEQYF
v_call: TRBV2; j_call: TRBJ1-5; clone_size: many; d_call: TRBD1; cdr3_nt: TGTGCCAGCAGTGCACAGGGGGCACGACAGCCCCAGCATTTT; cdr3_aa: CASSAQGARQPQHF
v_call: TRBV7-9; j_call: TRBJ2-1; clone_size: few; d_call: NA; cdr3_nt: TGTGCCAGCAGCACACCCGGGACGGCTCTAGATGGGGGGCCCTACAATGAGCAGTTCTTC; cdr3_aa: CASSTPGTALDGGPYNEQFF
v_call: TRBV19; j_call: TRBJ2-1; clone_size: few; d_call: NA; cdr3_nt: TGTGCCAGTAAAAGGATGGATGAGCAGTTCTTC; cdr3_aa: CASKRMDEQFF
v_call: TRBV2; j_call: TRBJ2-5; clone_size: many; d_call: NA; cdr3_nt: TGTGCCAGCAGTGAAAATAACCTGCTGGAGACCCAGTACTTC; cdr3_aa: CASSENNLLETQYF
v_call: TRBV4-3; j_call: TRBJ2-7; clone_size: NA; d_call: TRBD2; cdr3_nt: TGCGCCAGCAGCCAAGATCGTGGAGGGACTAACGAGCAGTACTTC; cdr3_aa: CASSQDRGGTNEQYF
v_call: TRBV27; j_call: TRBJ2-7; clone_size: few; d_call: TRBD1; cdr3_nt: TGTGCCAGCAGTTTGGGGCCAGGGGGCGCCGAGCAGTACTTC; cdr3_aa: CASSLGPGGAEQYF
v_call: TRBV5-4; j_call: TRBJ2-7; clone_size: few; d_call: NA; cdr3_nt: TGTGCCAGCAGCGGCGGGAAGGACTACGAGCAGTACTTC; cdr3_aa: CASSGGKDYEQYF
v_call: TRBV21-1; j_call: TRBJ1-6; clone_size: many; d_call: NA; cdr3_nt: TGTGCCAGCACTCCGGGAGACAGGGAGGGAAGGTCACCCCTCCACTTT; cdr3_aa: CASTPGDREGRSPLHF
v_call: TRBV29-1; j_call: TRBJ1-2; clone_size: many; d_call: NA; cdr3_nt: TGCAGCGTTGATTCATACTGGGACATGACTAACTATGGCTACACCTTC; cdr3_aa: CSVDSYWDMTNYGYTF
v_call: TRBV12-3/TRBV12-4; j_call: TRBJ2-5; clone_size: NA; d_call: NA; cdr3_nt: TGTGCCAGCGAACGCGGGGTGCTTGGGGAGACCCAGTACTTC; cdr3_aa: CASERGVLGETQYF
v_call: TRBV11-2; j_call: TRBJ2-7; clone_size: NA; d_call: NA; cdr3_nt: TGTGTCAGCAGCGCACCTAATGTTGCGTCCAGCTCCTACGAGCAGTACTTC; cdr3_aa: CVSSAPNVASSSYEQYF
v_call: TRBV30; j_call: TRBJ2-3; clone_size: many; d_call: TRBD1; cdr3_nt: TGTGCCTGGAGTGTTGGACAGGGTCGAACAGATACGCAGTATTTT; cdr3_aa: CAWSVGQGRTDTQYF
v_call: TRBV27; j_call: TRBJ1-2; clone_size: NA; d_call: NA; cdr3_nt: TGTGCCAGCAGTTTAAATCAAGGGGGTTCTATCTATGGCTACACCTTC; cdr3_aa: CASSLNQGGSIYGYTF
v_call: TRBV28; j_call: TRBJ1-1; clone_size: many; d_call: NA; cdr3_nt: TGTGCCAGCAGGGACGACAGGATGAACACTGAAGCTTTCTTT; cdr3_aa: CASRDDRMNTEAFF
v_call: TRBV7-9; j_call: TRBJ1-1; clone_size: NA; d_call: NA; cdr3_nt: TGTGCCAGCAGCACCTACCCCCCGCGTGGTCCTGAAGCTTTCTTT; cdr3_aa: CASSTYPPRGPEAFF
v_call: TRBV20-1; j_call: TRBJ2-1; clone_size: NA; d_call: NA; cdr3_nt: TGCAGTGCTCGAAGGCCTGACAATGAGCAGTTCTTC; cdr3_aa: CSARRPDNEQFF
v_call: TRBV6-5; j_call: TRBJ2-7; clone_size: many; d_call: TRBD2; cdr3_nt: TGTGCCAGCACGGGGGGTGCCACCTACGAGCAGTACTTC; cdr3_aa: CASTGGATYEQYF
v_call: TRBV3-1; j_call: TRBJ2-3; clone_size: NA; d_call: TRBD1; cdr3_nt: TGTGCCAGCAGCCGCTACAGGGGGCAGGGGTTTACAGATACGCAGTATTTT; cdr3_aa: CASSRYRGQGFTDTQYF